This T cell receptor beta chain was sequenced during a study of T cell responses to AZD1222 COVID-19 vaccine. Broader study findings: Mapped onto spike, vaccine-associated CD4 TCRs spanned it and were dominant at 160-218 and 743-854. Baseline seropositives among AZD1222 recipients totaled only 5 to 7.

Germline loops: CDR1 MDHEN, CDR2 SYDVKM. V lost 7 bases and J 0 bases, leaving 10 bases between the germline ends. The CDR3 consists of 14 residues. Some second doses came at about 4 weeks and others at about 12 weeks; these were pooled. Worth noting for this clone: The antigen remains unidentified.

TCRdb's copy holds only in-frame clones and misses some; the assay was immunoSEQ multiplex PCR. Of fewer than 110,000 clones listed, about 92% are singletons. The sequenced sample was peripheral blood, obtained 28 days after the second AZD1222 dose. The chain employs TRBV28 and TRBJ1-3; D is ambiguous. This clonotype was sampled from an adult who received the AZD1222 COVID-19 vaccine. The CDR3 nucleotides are TGTGCCAGCAATCGACCGAGCTCTGGAAACACCATATATTTT. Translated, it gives CASNRPSSGNTIYF.